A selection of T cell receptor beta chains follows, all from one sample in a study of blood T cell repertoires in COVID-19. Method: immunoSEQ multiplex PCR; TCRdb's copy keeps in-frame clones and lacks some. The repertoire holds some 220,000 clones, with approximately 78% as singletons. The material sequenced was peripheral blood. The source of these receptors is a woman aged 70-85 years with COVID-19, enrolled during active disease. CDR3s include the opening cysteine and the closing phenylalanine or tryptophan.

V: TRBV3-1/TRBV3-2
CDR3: CASSQGAGNQPQHF

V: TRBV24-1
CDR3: CATSTGQGVETQYF

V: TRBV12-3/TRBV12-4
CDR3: CASSSRVAQYF

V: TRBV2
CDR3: CASSLGINTDTQYF

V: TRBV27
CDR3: CASSGTGTGGYTF

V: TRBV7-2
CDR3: CASSLESVITDTQYF

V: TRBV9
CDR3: CASSFSGTSTYNEQFF

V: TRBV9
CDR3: CASSRNAGGPDTQYF

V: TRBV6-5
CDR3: CASNRGDGNTEAFF

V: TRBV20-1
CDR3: CSASPPNEQYF

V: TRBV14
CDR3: CASSQVDSAYNEQFF

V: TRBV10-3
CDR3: CAISPLRGRQDEQYF

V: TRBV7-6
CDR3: CASSSALGDEQFF

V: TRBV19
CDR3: CASSEGDRDHPKAFF

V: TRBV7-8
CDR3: CASSLIPSGRPDTQYF

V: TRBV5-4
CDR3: CASSLYPGTGGYF

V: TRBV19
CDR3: CASSTGGNNYGYTF

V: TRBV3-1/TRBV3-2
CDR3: CASMRLAGNEQFF

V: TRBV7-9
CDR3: CASSPQGTEAFF

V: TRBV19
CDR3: CASSIGDKVETQYF

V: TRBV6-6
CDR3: CASIMRQGALETQYF

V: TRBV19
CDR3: CASSIDGASGHTDTQYF

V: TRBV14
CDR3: CASSQSAGVSGLYGYTF

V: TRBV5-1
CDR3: CASSLEGTENQPQHF

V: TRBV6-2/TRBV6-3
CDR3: CASSWLVETQYF

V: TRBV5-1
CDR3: CASSLGGGNAYNEQFF

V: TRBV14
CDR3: CASSQELAGGRTGELFF

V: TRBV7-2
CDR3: CASSTIGSNQPQHF

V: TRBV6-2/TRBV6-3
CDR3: CASSTILAGSYNEQFF

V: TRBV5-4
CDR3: CASSPRGVSTRTGELFF

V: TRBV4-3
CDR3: CASSPGGLTDTQYF

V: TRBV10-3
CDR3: CAISEWDRGNYEQYF

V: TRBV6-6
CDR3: CASSPPTDRDSGNTIYF

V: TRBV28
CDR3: CASSAPGYGNQPQHF

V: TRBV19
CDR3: CASSTWTGEAFF

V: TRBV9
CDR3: CASSGQGLVVGELFF

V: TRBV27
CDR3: CASSFRTGSFGYTF

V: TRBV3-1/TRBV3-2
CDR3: CAAGVREPAGELFF

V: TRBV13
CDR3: CASSDSGSYNEQFF